This is a list of T cell receptor beta chains from one sample in a study of OX40 agonist ivuxolimab in advanced cancers. Assay: immunoSEQ multiplex PCR; the TCRdb copy retains only in-frame clones and omits some. In the table there are 70,000 to 95,000 clones, approximately 91% of which are singletons. The specimen was CD4+ or CD8+ T cells sorted from blood, collected in a trial of the OX40 agonist ivuxolimab. The receptors come from an adult with an advanced solid tumor such as melanoma, head and neck, liver or kidney cancer. Each CDR3 is given with its conserved first and last residue. A D gene is named only where the DNA matches it firmly. A clone size is listed for some rows: how often the clone was seen (once, few, many), or a class if it is expanded.

CDR3nt: TGTGCCAGCAGTGAAACTAGGACTAGCTACGAGCAGTACTTC; CDR3aa: CASSETRTSYEQYF; d_gene: TRBD2; j_gene: TRBJ2-7; abundance: .; v_gene: TRBV6-1
CDR3nt: TGTGCCAGCACCAAGAAGCGGCTATACAATGAGCAGTTCTTC; CDR3aa: CASTKKRLYNEQFF; d_gene: .; j_gene: TRBJ2-1; abundance: .; v_gene: TRBV21-1
CDR3nt: TGTGCCAGCAGTTTAGGTGGGGCGGTGAGTCCCCTCCACTTT; CDR3aa: CASSLGGAVSPLHF; d_gene: .; j_gene: TRBJ1-6; abundance: .; v_gene: TRBV27
CDR3nt: TGTGCCAGCGATTCGGGACAGGGCCCCTACGAGCAGTACTTC; CDR3aa: CASDSGQGPYEQYF; d_gene: TRBD1; j_gene: TRBJ2-7; abundance: .; v_gene: TRBV6-1
CDR3nt: TGTGCCAGCTCCCCTGGACAGGGCGACTATGGCTACACCTTC; CDR3aa: CASSPGQGDYGYTF; d_gene: TRBD1; j_gene: TRBJ1-2; abundance: .; v_gene: TRBV18
CDR3nt: TGTGCCAGCTCACCACCGGTGTCCGGGGCCACCGGGGAGCTGTTTTTT; CDR3aa: CASSPPVSGATGELFF; d_gene: .; j_gene: TRBJ2-2; abundance: once; v_gene: TRBV18
CDR3nt: TGTGCCAGTAGTTCGTGGACAGGGGTGCTGGGCGAGCAGTACTTC; CDR3aa: CASSSWTGVLGEQYF; d_gene: TRBD1; j_gene: TRBJ2-7; abundance: .; v_gene: TRBV19
CDR3nt: TGTGCCAGCACCGAGACAGGGGGCGCATTAGATACGCAGTATTTT; CDR3aa: CASTETGGALDTQYF; d_gene: TRBD1; j_gene: TRBJ2-3; abundance: .; v_gene: TRBV7-2
CDR3nt: TGTGCCAGTATACACCCTAGGGAGGGGGTTAGGTTTTGTGAGTACTTC; CDR3aa: CASIHPREGVRFCEYF; d_gene: .; j_gene: TRBJ2-4; abundance: .; v_gene: TRBV19
CDR3nt: TGTGCCAGTAGTCCGTCAACGACTAGCGGGGGTTACGAGCAGTACTTC; CDR3aa: CASSPSTTSGGYEQYF; d_gene: TRBD2; j_gene: TRBJ2-7; abundance: .; v_gene: TRBV19
CDR3nt: TGTGCCTGGAGTGTAGGTAGCAGGGTAAATCAGCCCCAGCATTTT; CDR3aa: CAWSVGSRVNQPQHF; d_gene: .; j_gene: TRBJ1-5; abundance: .; v_gene: TRBV30
CDR3nt: TGTGCCAGCAGCGTAGGGGAGAAGAACACCGGGGAGCTGTTTTTT; CDR3aa: CASSVGEKNTGELFF; d_gene: .; j_gene: TRBJ2-2; abundance: .; v_gene: TRBV9
CDR3nt: TGTGCCAGCAGTGAGACAGGGTACTCCTACGAGCAGTACTTC; CDR3aa: CASSETGYSYEQYF; d_gene: TRBD1; j_gene: TRBJ2-7; abundance: .; v_gene: TRBV6-1
CDR3nt: TGTGCCAGCAGCCCGGGGACAGGGGGCAATCAGCCCCAGCATTTT; CDR3aa: CASSPGTGGNQPQHF; d_gene: TRBD1; j_gene: TRBJ1-5; abundance: .; v_gene: TRBV7-9
CDR3nt: TGTGCCAGCAGTGAATTGAGGTCTTCGGTGTATGGCTACACCTTC; CDR3aa: CASSELRSSVYGYTF; d_gene: .; j_gene: TRBJ1-2; abundance: .; v_gene: TRBV2
CDR3nt: TGTGCCAGCAGTGATAGGGACATCGACCCCCAAGAGTACTTC; CDR3aa: CASSDRDIDPQEYF; d_gene: .; j_gene: TRBJ2-7; abundance: .; v_gene: TRBV2
CDR3nt: TGTGCCAGTAGTATGTCAGTGGCAACTAGCGCAAGGAGCACAGATACGCAGTATTTT; CDR3aa: CASSMSVATSARSTDTQYF; d_gene: TRBD2; j_gene: TRBJ2-3; abundance: .; v_gene: TRBV19
CDR3nt: TGCAGTGCTAGAGAGTTGTACGAGCAGTACTTC; CDR3aa: CSARELYEQYF; d_gene: .; j_gene: TRBJ2-7; abundance: .; v_gene: TRBV20-1
CDR3nt: TGTGCCATCGATCCACCGACCGTAAGCTCCTACGAGCAGTACTTC; CDR3aa: CAIDPPTVSSYEQYF; d_gene: .; j_gene: TRBJ2-7; abundance: .; v_gene: TRBV7-9
CDR3nt: TGTGCCAGCAGCCCCATCGGGACAGGGGCACCTATCGGGCAGTACTTC; CDR3aa: CASSPIGTGAPIGQYF; d_gene: TRBD1; j_gene: TRBJ2-7; abundance: .; v_gene: TRBV7-9
CDR3nt: TGCGCCAGCAGCTTCATACCCGGGACAGAAGAGACCCAGTACTTC; CDR3aa: CASSFIPGTEETQYF; d_gene: TRBD1; j_gene: TRBJ2-5; abundance: .; v_gene: TRBV5-1
CDR3nt: TGTGCCAGCTCACCACCGGGGACGGATACGCAGTATTTT; CDR3aa: CASSPPGTDTQYF; d_gene: .; j_gene: TRBJ2-3; abundance: .; v_gene: TRBV18
CDR3nt: TGTGCCAGCTCACTAAATGTCATGACAGGGAACACTGAAGCTTTCTTT; CDR3aa: CASSLNVMTGNTEAFF; d_gene: .; j_gene: TRBJ1-1; abundance: .; v_gene: TRBV18
CDR3nt: TGTGCCAGCAGCTTGGACTGGAATTCACCCCTCCACTTT; CDR3aa: CASSLDWNSPLHF; d_gene: .; j_gene: TRBJ1-6; abundance: few; v_gene: TRBV5-4
CDR3nt: TGTGCCAGCACCCCGGGACAGGGCACAGATACGCAGTATTTT; CDR3aa: CASTPGQGTDTQYF; d_gene: TRBD1; j_gene: TRBJ2-3; abundance: .; v_gene: TRBV7-9
CDR3nt: TGTGCCAGCAGCGTAGGACCTGGGGCCAACGTCCTGACTTTC; CDR3aa: CASSVGPGANVLTF; d_gene: .; j_gene: TRBJ2-6; abundance: .; v_gene: TRBV9
CDR3nt: TGTGCCAGCAGCCAAGGGACCGCTAATCAGCCCCAGCATTTT; CDR3aa: CASSQGTANQPQHF; d_gene: .; j_gene: TRBJ1-5; abundance: .; v_gene: TRBV7-2
CDR3nt: TGTGCCATGACTAGCGGGACCGACAATGAGCAGTTCTTC; CDR3aa: CAMTSGTDNEQFF; d_gene: TRBD2; j_gene: TRBJ2-1; abundance: .; v_gene: TRBV10-3
CDR3nt: TGTGCCAGCACCTTAACGGGGATTGATCAGCCCCAGCATTTT; CDR3aa: CASTLTGIDQPQHF; d_gene: .; j_gene: TRBJ1-5; abundance: .; v_gene: TRBV5-6
CDR3nt: TGCGCCAGCAGCTTGGGGCCGATGGGCACCGGGGAGCTGTTTTTT; CDR3aa: CASSLGPMGTGELFF; d_gene: .; j_gene: TRBJ2-2; abundance: .; v_gene: TRBV5-1
CDR3nt: TGTGCCAGCAGGGGGACAGGGGGCTCTGAAGCTTTCTTT; CDR3aa: CASRGTGGSEAFF; d_gene: TRBD1; j_gene: TRBJ1-1; abundance: .; v_gene: TRBV2
CDR3nt: TGCGCCAGCGGAGGGAGCTCCTACGAGCAGTACTTC; CDR3aa: CASGGSSYEQYF; d_gene: .; j_gene: TRBJ2-7; abundance: .; v_gene: TRBV5-1
CDR3nt: TGTGCCAGCAGCCGAATGGTCGATAGCAATCAGCCCCAGCATTTT; CDR3aa: CASSRMVDSNQPQHF; d_gene: .; j_gene: TRBJ1-5; abundance: .; v_gene: TRBV7-2